This TCR beta chain was sequenced during a study of technical replicates of blood from several donors. Clones were sequenced by immunoSEQ multiplex PCR, and TCRdb holds only the in-frame ones, with some missing. This sample yields 100,000 or so clones, of which 90% to 96% are seen a single time; around 0.37% belongs to the top ten. The sequenced sample consisted of T cells isolated from PBMCs. This receptor was identified in a human donor in good health.

CDR3 region: CAWSWITGEETQYF. The CDR3 nucleotides read TGTGCCTGGAGTTGGATAACAGGGGAAGAGACCCAGTACTTC. The chain recombines TRBV30 with TRBJ2-5; 7 bases align to TRBD1. V was clipped by 2 bases and J by 3 bases; unmatched bases: 6. The germline CDR1 and CDR2 sequences are GTSNPN and SVGIG (reference sequence). This CDR3 has 14 residues.